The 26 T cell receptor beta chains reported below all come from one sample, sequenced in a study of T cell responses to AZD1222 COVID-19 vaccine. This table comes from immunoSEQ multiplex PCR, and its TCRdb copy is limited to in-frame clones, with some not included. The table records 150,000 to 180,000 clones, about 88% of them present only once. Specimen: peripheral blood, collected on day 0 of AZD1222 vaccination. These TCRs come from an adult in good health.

The CDR3 loop reads CASSRGTDNEQYF. The CDR3 DNA follows: TGCGCCAGCAGTCGTGGGACTGATAACGAGCAGTACTTC. The chain recombines TRBV5-1 with TRBJ2-7, with D possibly being TRBD2 (6 bases). The V end lost 5 bases, the J end lost 5 bases, and 14 bases lay between the germline ends. There are 13 residues in the CDR3. Germline CDR1 SGHRS, CDR2 YFSETQ.

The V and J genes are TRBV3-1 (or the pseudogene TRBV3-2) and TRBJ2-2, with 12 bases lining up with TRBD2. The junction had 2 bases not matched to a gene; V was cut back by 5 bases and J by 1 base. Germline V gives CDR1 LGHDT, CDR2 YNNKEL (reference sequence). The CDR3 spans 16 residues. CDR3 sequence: CASSKTSGGNTGELFF. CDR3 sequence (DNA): TGTGCCAGCAGCAAGACTAGCGGGGGGAACACCGGGGAGCTGTTTTTT.

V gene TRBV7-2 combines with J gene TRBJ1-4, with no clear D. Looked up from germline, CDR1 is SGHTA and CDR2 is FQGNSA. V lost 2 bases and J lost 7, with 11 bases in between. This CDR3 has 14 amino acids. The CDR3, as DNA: TGTGCCAGCAGCTTACTCCGGGGAGGTGAAAAACTGTTTTTT. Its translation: CASSLLRGGEKLFF.

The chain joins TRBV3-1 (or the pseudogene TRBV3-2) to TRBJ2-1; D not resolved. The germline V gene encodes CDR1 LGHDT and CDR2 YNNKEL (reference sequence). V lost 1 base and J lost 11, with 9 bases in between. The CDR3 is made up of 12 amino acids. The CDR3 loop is CASSQGLGQQFF. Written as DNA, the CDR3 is TGTGCCAGCAGCCAAGGACTCGGCCAGCAGTTCTTC.

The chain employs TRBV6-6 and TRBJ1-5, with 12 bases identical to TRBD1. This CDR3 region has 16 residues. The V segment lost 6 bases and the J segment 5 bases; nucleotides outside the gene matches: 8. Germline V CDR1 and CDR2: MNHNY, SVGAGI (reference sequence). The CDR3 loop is CASRPRDRGQDQPQHF. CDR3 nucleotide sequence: TGTGCCAGCAGACCCCGGGACAGGGGGCAGGATCAGCCCCAGCATTTT.

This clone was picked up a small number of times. In DNA, the CDR3 is TGTGCCAGCAGTTTCCGACAGGGGGCTGTCTATGGCTACACCTTC. Translated, it gives CASSFRQGAVYGYTF. The rearrangement links TRBV6-2 or TRBV6-3 to TRBJ1-2, with 10 bases lining up with TRBD1. After removal of 4 bases from V and 4 bases from J, the junction contained 6 bases not matched to a gene. CDR3 length equals 15 residues. In germline, CDR1 is MNHEY, CDR2 SVGEGT.

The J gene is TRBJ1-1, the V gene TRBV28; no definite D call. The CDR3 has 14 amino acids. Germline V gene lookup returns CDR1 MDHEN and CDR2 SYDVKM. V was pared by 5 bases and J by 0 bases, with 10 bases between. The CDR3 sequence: CASSLIGLNTEAFF. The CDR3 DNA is TGTGCCAGCAGTCTAATAGGGCTGAACACTGAAGCTTTCTTT.

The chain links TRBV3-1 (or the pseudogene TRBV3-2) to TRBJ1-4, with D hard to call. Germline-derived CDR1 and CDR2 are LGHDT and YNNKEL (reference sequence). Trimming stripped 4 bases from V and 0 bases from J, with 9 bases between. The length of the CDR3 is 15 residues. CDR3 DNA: TGTGCCAGCAGCCCCTTACAAGCAACTAATGAAAAACTGTTTTTT. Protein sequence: CASSPLQATNEKLFF.

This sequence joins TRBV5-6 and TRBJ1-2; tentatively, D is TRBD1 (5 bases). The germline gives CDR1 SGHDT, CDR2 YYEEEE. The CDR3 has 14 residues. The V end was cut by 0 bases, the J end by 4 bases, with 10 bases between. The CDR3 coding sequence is TGTGCCAGCAGCTTGGGAGGGGAGACCTATGGCTACACCTTC. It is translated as CASSLGGETYGYTF.

The chain's CDR3 is CASIPTSRARTEAFF. For the CDR3, the DNA is TGTGCCAGTATTCCAACGTCCAGGGCTCGGACTGAAGCTTTCTTT. This chain connects TRBV19 to TRBJ1-1; tentative D call: TRBD1 (5 bases). This CDR3 spans 15 amino acids. The ends were cut back, 7 bases at V and 5 bases at J, with 20 bases in the middle. CDR1 and CDR2 (germline): LNHDA, SQIVND (reference sequence).

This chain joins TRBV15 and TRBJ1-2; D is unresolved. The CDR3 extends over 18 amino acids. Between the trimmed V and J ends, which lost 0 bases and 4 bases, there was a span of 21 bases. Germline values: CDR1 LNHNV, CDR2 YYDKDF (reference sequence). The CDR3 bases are TGTGCCACCAGCAGAGATCAGCCCGGGCTCCGAGGCAGCTATGGCTACACCTTC. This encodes CATSRDQPGLRGSYGYTF.

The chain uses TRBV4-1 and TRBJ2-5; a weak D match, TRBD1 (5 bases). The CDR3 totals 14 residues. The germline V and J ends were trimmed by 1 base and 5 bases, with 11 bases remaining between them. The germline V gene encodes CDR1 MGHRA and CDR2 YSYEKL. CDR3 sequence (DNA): TGCGCCAGCAGCCAAGTAGCAGGGCTGGAGACCCAGTACTTC. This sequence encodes CASSQVAGLETQYF.

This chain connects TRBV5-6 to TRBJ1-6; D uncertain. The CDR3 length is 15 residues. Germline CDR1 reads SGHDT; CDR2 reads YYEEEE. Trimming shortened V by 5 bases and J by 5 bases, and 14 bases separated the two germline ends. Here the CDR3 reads CASSYSGRDNSPLHF. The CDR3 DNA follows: TGTGCCAGCAGTTACTCCGGGAGAGATAATTCACCCCTCCACTTT.

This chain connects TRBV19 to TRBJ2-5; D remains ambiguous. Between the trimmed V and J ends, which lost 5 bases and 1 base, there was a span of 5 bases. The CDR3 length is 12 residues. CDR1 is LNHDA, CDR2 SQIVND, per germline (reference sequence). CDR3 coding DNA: TGTGCCAGTAGTCGGCCCCAAGAGACCCAGTACTTC. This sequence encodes CASSRPQETQYF.

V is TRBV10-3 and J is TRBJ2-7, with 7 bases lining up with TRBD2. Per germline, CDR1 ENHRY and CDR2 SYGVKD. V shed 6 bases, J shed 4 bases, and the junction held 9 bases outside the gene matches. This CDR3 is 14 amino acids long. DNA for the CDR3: TGTGCCATCAGGTCTTCTAGCGGAGTTTACGAGCAGTACTTC. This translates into CAIRSSSGVYEQYF.

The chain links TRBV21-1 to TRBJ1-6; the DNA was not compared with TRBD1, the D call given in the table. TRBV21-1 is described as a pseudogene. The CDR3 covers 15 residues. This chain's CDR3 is CASSKVQAFVSPLHF. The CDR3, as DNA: TGTGCCAGCAGCAAAGTACAGGCGTTTGTGTCACCCCTCCACTTT.

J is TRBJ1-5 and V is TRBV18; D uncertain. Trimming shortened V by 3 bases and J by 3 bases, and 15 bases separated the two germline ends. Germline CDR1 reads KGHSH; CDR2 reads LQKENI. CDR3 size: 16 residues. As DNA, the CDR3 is TGTGCCAGCTCACCCCCGGGTGTGGTCCCCAATCAGCCCCAGCATTTT. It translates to CASSPPGVVPNQPQHF.

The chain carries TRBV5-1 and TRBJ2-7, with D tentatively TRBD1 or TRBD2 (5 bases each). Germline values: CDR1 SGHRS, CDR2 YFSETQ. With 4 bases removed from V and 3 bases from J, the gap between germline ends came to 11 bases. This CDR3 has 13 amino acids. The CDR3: CASSRDHLYEQYF. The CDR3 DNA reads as TGCGCCAGCAGCCGGGACCACCTCTACGAGCAGTACTTC.

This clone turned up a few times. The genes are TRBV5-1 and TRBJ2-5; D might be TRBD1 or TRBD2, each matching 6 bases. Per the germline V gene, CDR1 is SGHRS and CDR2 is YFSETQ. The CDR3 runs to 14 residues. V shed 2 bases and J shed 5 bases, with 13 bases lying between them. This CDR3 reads CASSFGGTGETQYF. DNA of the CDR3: TGCGCCAGCAGCTTCGGGGGCACGGGGGAGACCCAGTACTTC.

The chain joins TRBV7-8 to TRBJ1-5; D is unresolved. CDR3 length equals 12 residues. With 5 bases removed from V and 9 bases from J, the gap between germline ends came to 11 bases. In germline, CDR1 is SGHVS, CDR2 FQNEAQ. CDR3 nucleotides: TGTGCCAGCAGCCCAATGGGGAGGCCCCAGCATTTT. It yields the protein CASSPMGRPQHF. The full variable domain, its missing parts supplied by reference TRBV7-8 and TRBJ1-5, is GAGVSQSPRYKVAKRGQDVALRCDPISGHVSLFWYQQALGQGPEFLTYFQNEAQLDKSGLPSDRFFAERPEGSVSTLKIQRTQQEDSAVYLCASSPMGRPQHFGDGTRLSIL.

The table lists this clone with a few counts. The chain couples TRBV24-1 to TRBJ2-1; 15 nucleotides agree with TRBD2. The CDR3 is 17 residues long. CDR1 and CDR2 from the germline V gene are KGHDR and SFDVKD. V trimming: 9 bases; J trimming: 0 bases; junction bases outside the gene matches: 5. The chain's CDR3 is CATGTSGGQSSYNEQFF. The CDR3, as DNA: TGTGCCACCGGGACTAGCGGGGGGCAGAGCTCCTACAATGAGCAGTTCTTC.

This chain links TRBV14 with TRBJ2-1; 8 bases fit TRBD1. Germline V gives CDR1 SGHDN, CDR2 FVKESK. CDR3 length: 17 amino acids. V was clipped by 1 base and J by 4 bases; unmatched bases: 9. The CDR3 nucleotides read TGTGCCAGCAGCCAAGGAGGCAGGACAGGGTGGTACAATGAGCAGTTCTTC. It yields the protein CASSQGGRTGWYNEQFF.

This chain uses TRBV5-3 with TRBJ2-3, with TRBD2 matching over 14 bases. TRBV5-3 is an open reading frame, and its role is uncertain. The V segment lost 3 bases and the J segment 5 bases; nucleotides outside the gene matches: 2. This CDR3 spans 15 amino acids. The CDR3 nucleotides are TGTGCCAGAAGCTATGGGACTAGCGGGGGAGATACGCAGTATTTT. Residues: CARSYGTSGGDTQYF.

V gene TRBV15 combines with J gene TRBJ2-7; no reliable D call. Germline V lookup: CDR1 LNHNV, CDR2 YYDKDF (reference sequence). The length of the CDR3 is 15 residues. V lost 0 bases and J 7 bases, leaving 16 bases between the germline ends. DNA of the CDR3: TGTGCCACCAGCAGAGATTTAATGATTCAGACGGAGCAGTACTTC. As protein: CATSRDLMIQTEQYF.

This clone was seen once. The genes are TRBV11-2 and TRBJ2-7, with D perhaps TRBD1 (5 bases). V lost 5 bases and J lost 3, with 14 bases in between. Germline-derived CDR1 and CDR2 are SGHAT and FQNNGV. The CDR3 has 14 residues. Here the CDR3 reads CASSRAQGGYEQYF. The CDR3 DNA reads TGTGCCAGCAGCCGCGCCCAGGGCGGCTACGAGCAGTACTTC.

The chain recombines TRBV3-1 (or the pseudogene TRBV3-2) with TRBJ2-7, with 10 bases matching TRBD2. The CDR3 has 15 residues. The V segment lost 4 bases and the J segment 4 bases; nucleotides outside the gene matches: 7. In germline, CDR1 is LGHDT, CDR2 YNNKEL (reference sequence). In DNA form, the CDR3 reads TGTGCCAGCAGCCTCAAAGCGGGGGGGCCGTACGAGCAGTACTTC. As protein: CASSLKAGGPYEQYF.